The 14 T cell receptor beta chains below were found in one sample sequenced in a study of shared clonotypes between healthy human individuals. Assay: immunoSEQ multiplex PCR; the TCRdb copy retains only in-frame clones and omits some. This table has 1.5 million to 1.9 million clones, 95% to 99% appearing once. The sequenced material came from naive CD4+ T cells sorted from blood. Sample subset: CD45RA+ positively selected. All receptors derive from a young man in good health.

In the case of this clone: Different DNA sequences within this sample yield the same CDR3. The genes are TRBV5-5 and TRBJ2-5; 8 nucleotides line up with TRBD1. J was trimmed by 3 bases and V by 0 bases; bases with no gene match: 1. Germline assignment: CDR1 SGHKS and CDR2 YYEKEE (reference sequence). The CDR3 has 14 amino acids. The CDR3 DNA follows: TGTGCCAGCAGCTTGGGGACAGGGAAAGAGACCCAGTACTTC. It translates to CASSLGTGKETQYF.

This chain connects TRBV20-1 to TRBJ2-7; D is uncertain. The germline CDR1 and CDR2 sequences are DFQATT and SNEGSKA (reference sequence). The V and J ends lost 6 bases and 9 bases respectively, with 15 bases between them. The CDR3 loop spans 11 amino acids. The DNA of the CDR3 is TGCAGTGCCATACAGTCCCGCGGGCAGTACTTC. Encoded protein: CSAIQSRGQYF.

The chain links TRBV23-1 to TRBJ2-7; D not certain. Being an ORF, TRBV23-1 has a function that is uncertain. V gave up 0 bases and J gave up 3 bases, with 3 bases separating them. This CDR3 has 12 amino acids. The CDR3 DNA sequence: TGCGCCAGCAGTCAATCCGGCTACGAGCAGTACTTC. Translating it yields CASSQSGYEQYF.

V gene TRBV7-9 combines with J gene TRBJ1-5, with D possibly being TRBD1 (5 bases). V shed 1 base and J shed 6 bases, with 16 bases lying between them. This CDR3 has 16 amino acids. Germline CDR1 is SEHNR and CDR2 is FQNEAQ (reference sequence). CDR3 protein: CASSLGIGEVGQPQHF. DNA of the CDR3: TGTGCCAGCAGCTTAGGCATAGGGGAGGTTGGTCAGCCCCAGCATTTT.

This sequence joins TRBV5-1 and TRBJ2-1; the match to TRBD2 covers 14 bases. The CDR3 is made up of 18 amino acids. The V and J ends lost 3 bases and 4 bases, in that order; junction bases with no gene match: 9. CDR1 SGHRS and CDR2 YFSETQ come from the germline V gene. CDR3 amino acids: CASSSGGTSGSKYNEQFF. The CDR3 DNA reads TGCGCCAGCAGCTCCGGGGGGACTAGCGGGAGCAAGTACAATGAGCAGTTCTTC. Full variable domain (missing parts from reference TRBV5-1 and TRBJ2-1): KAGVTQTPRYLIKTRGQQVTLSCSPISGHRSVSWYQQTPGQGLQFLFEYFSETQRNKGNFPGRFSGRQFSNSRSEMNVSTLELGDSALYLCASSSGGTSGSKYNEQFFGPGTRLTVL.

The chain has TRBV5-1 and TRBJ2-3; D may be TRBD2 (6 bases). With 5 bases removed from V and 4 bases from J, the gap between germline ends came to 26 bases. From germline, CDR1 is SGHRS and CDR2 YFSETQ. The CDR3 covers 18 residues. CDR3 protein: CASSAYPRAEGPADTQYF. The CDR3 DNA reads TGCGCCAGCAGTGCCTACCCGCGTGCGGAGGGCCCCGCAGATACGCAGTATTTT.

The chain has TRBV5-1 and TRBJ2-6, with D perhaps matching TRBD1 (6 bases). This CDR3 is 14 amino acids long. Trimming left V 7 bases short and J 2 bases short, with 10 bases between. Germline V gene lookup returns CDR1 SGHRS and CDR2 YFSETQ. The CDR3 region is CASAEGAGANVLTF. CDR3 bases: TGCGCCAGCGCCGAGGGGGCTGGGGCCAACGTCCTGACTTTC.

The chain has TRBV5-8 and TRBJ1-2; D is unclear. CDR1 SGHTS and CDR2 YDEGEE come from the germline V gene. Trimming cost V 4 bases and J 2 bases, with 6 bases left between them. This CDR3 spans 12 amino acids. The CDR3 loop reads CASSPQNYGYTF. Here the CDR3 DNA reads TGTGCCAGCAGCCCACAGAACTATGGCTACACCTTC.

The chain carries TRBV19 and TRBJ2-7; D remains ambiguous. With 3 bases removed from V and 4 bases from J, the gap between germline ends came to 13 bases. The CDR3 is 14 residues long. CDR1 is LNHDA, CDR2 SQIVND, per germline (reference sequence). This CDR3 reads CASSIGGEGYEQYF. The DNA for the CDR3 is TGTGCCAGTAGTATTGGCGGTGAAGGATACGAGCAGTACTTC.

The chain recombines TRBV6-1 with TRBJ2-5; the D is unclear. Trimming stripped 2 bases from V and 7 bases from J, with 17 bases between. The CDR3 has 15 residues. Germline V CDR1 and CDR2: MNHNS, SASEGT. For the CDR3, the DNA is TGTGCCAGCAGTGAATATCCTCCTACCTACGGGACCCAGTACTTC. Protein sequence: CASSEYPPTYGTQYF.

The CDR3 nucleotides are TGCGCCAGCAGTGAGTCGGGCTTGACTAGCGGAGGCACAGATACGCAGTATTTT. Its translation is CASSESGLTSGGTDTQYF. The rearrangement links TRBV10-1 to TRBJ2-3, with 9 positions matching TRBD2. The CDR3 loop spans 18 amino acids. Germline V gives CDR1 WNHNN, CDR2 SYGVQD (reference sequence). V dropped 0 bases and J dropped 1; count of bases not matched to a gene: 8.

In DNA, the CDR3 is TGCGCCAGCAGCTTTAAAGTAGGACAGAACAATGAGCAGTTCTTC. Residues: CASSFKVGQNNEQFF. The chain uses TRBV5-1 and TRBJ2-1, with a possible D match to TRBD1 (6 bases). Germline-derived CDR1 and CDR2 are SGHRS and YFSETQ. The CDR3 totals 15 residues. The V and J ends lost 2 bases and 5 bases respectively, with 14 bases between them.

The rearrangement links TRBV11-2 to TRBJ2-7, with 8 bases lining up with TRBD2. CDR3 length equals 17 residues. With V trimmed by 0 bases and J by 2 bases, 9 bases remained unmatched. Germline V gives CDR1 SGHAT, CDR2 FQNNGV. CDR3 DNA: TGTGCCAGCAGCTTAGACCGGGAGGGCCTTTTTACCTACGAGCAGTACTTC. It encodes CASSLDREGLFTYEQYF.

This chain uses TRBV15 with TRBJ1-5; 8 bases align to TRBD1. V lost 3 bases, J lost 7 bases, and 5 bases stayed unmatched. The CDR3 consists of 14 residues. CDR1 is LNHNV and CDR2 is YYDKDF in the germline V gene (reference sequence). The CDR3 DNA is TGTGCCACCAGCAGCGACAGGGGTCGACAGCCCCAGCATTTT. This gives the protein CATSSDRGRQPQHF.